The 14 T cell receptor beta chains presented below share a single source sample, sequenced in a study of cytomegalovirus exposure and HLA in healthy donors. The repertoire was sequenced with immunoSEQ multiplex PCR; TCRdb's copy has only in-frame clones and lacks some. Of some 310,000 clones detected, roughly 86% appear once; the ten largest clones hold around 1%. The sequencing input was PBMCs. These receptors all stem from a man aged 30 to 39 in good health and CMV-seronegative.

This clone was counted a few times. The V and J genes are TRBV27 and TRBJ2-1; perhaps TRBD2 as D (5 bases). There are 13 residues in the CDR3. V lost 5 bases to trimming and J lost 4 bases, with 9 bases between them. Germline V CDR1 and CDR2: MNHEY, SMNVEV (reference sequence). This CDR3 reads CASSGGGYNEQFF. Here the CDR3 DNA reads TGTGCCAGCAGTGGTGGAGGATACAATGAGCAGTTCTTC.

The chain employs TRBV19 and TRBJ1-2; no reliable D call. Trimming removed 2 bases at V and 0 bases at J, with 13 bases between. Germline CDR1 LNHDA, CDR2 SQIVND (reference sequence). CDR3 size: 16 residues. CDR3 sequence (DNA): TGTGCCAGTAGTATAAACGGCAGGACTTCTAACTATGGCTACACCTTC. It codes for CASSINGRTSNYGYTF.

V and J are TRBV4-1 and TRBJ1-4; the D gene is possibly TRBD1 (6 bases). The CDR3 contains 17 residues. Looked up from germline, CDR1 is MGHRA and CDR2 is YSYEKL. V was cut by 1 base and J by 8 bases, with 20 bases left in between. The CDR3 region is CASSQGGSGGAREKLFF. The CDR3 coding sequence is TGCGCCAGCAGCCAAGGAGGAAGCGGGGGGGCGAGGGAAAAACTGTTTTTT.

V and J are TRBV6-1 and TRBJ1-1; 7 bases map to TRBD1. V dropped 5 bases and J dropped 6; count of bases not matched to a gene: 12. Germline V gene data show CDR1 as MNHNS and CDR2 as SASEGT. The CDR3 is 15 residues long. CDR3 in DNA: TGTGCCAGCAGTCCTAGGACAGGTCTCATCGCTGAAGCTTTCTTT. Amino acid sequence: CASSPRTGLIAEAFF.

The chain is built from TRBV7-2 and TRBJ1-1; 7 bases are shared with TRBD1. CDR1 and CDR2 from the germline V gene are SGHTA and FQGNSA. The CDR3 is made up of 15 amino acids. Unmatched junction bases numbered 9, after V lost 2 bases and J lost 6 bases. CDR3 in amino acids: CASSLLVSTGAEAFF. For the CDR3, the DNA is TGTGCCAGCAGCTTACTAGTTTCTACAGGGGCTGAAGCTTTCTTT.

In DNA, the CDR3 is TGTGCCAGCAGTGGTGTAGCGGGGGGTTTATACAATGAGCAGTTCTTC. Its protein product is CASSGVAGGLYNEQFF. The chain recombines TRBV2 with TRBJ2-1, with 10 bases fitting TRBD2. V was clipped by 4 bases and J by 4 bases; unmatched bases: 7. Germline V gives CDR1 SNHLY, CDR2 FYNNEI. The CDR3 totals 16 residues.

V gene TRBV10-3 combines with J gene TRBJ1-2; TRBD1 aligns across 9 bases. Losses at the gene ends were 6 bases for V and 2 bases for J; bases not matched to a gene: 4. Germline CDR1 ENHRY, CDR2 SYGVKD. The CDR3 loop spans 14 amino acids. The CDR3 reads CAIRGTGTNYGYTF. The CDR3 DNA reads as TGTGCCATCAGGGGGACAGGGACGAACTATGGCTACACCTTC.

This chain joins TRBV2 and TRBJ1-2; 9 bases match TRBD1. The ends lost 5 bases at V and 4 bases at J; junction bases unmatched: 8. The CDR3 covers 15 residues. Germline assignment: CDR1 SNHLY and CDR2 FYNNEI. The CDR3 nucleotides read TGTGCCAGCAGTCTTATGAGACAGGGGGGCTATGGCTACACCTTC. Its protein is CASSLMRQGGYGYTF.

The chain is built from TRBV7-9 and TRBJ1-6, with TRBD1 as a possible D gene (5 bases). Per germline, CDR1 SEHNR and CDR2 FQNEAQ (reference sequence). This CDR3 contains 12 residues. The ends were cut back, 4 bases at V and 11 bases at J, with 9 bases in the middle. CDR3 bases: TGTGCCAGCAGCTCAGGGCCGGCACCCCTCCACTTT. Encoded protein: CASSSGPAPLHF. Full variable domain (remainder filled in from reference TRBV7-9 and TRBJ1-6): DTGVSQNPRHKITKRGQNVTFRCDPISEHNRLYWYRQTLGQGPEFLTYFQNEAQLEKSRLLSDRFSAERPKGSFSTLEIQRTEQGDSAMYLCASSSGPAPLHFGNGTRLTVT.

V and J are TRBV5-1 and TRBJ1-1; 7 bases are shared with TRBD1. Germline lookup yields CDR1 SGHRS and CDR2 YFSETQ. The CDR3 runs 17 residues. J lost 1 base, V lost 0 bases, and 9 bases had no gene match. DNA for the CDR3: TGCGCCAGCAGCTTGGCCAAGACAGGGTATACGAACACTGAAGCTTTCTTT. Protein product: CASSLAKTGYTNTEAFF.

The J gene is TRBJ1-5, the V gene TRBV7-9; D remains unclear. Trimming pared 4 bases from V and 2 bases from J, leaving 9 bases between. Per germline, CDR1 SEHNR and CDR2 FQNEAQ (reference sequence). The CDR3 is 14 residues long. The CDR3 region is CASSSGNRNQPQHF. The CDR3 region has the DNA TGTGCCAGCAGCTCAGGAAATCGCAATCAGCCCCAGCATTTT.

This sequence joins TRBV10-3 and TRBJ2-5; D remains ambiguous. Trimming took 3 bases from V and 0 from J, leaving 5 bases between them. Germline CDR1 and CDR2: ENHRY and SYGVKD. CDR3 length equals 13 residues. The CDR3 protein is CAISDEDQETQYF. Written as DNA, the CDR3 is TGTGCCATCAGTGACGAGGACCAAGAGACCCAGTACTTC.

This clone was counted once. The rearrangement joins TRBV6-8 to TRBJ2-3, with 7 bases fitting TRBD2. CDR3 length: 15 amino acids. Germline values: CDR1 MNHGY, CDR2 SAAAGT. The V segment lost 7 bases and the J segment 4 bases; nucleotides outside the gene matches: 11. CDR3 bases: TGTGCCAGCACGAAACCCCCTAGCGGCTCAGATACGCAGTATTTT. This sequence encodes CASTKPPSGSDTQYF.

The chain links TRBV6-5 to TRBJ2-1; 7 bases fit TRBD2. V shed 5 bases and J 0 bases; nucleotides not matched to a gene: 1. The germline V gene has CDR1 MNHEY and CDR2 SVGAGI. There are 14 residues in the CDR3. CDR3 sequence (DNA): TGTGCCAGCAGTGTAGCGGGCTCCTACAATGAGCAGTTCTTC. As protein: CASSVAGSYNEQFF.